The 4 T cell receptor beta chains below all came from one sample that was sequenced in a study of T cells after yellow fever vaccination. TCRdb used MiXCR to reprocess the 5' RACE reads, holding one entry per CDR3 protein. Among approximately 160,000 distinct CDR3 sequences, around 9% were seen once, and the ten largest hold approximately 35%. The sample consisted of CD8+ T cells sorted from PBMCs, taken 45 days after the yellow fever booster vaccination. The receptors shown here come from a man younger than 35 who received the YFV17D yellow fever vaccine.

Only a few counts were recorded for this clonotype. Here the CDR3 DNA reads TGTGCCAGCAGCCAGGATGGGAGACCTGAAGCTTTCTTT. Amino acid sequence: CASSQDGRPEAFF. The chain recombines TRBV4-2 with TRBJ1-1; D not certain. Trimming left V 3 bases short and J 6 bases short, with 11 bases between. The CDR3 is made up of 13 amino acids. Germline assignment: CDR1 LGHNA and CDR2 YNFKEQ.

The CDR3 here is CASSPRGVNEQFF. The CDR3 region has the DNA TGCGCCAGCAGCCCGAGGGGTGTCAATGAGCAGTTCTTC. This rearrangement joins TRBV4-1 to TRBJ2-1; D may correspond to TRBD1 or TRBD2 (5 bases each). V was shortened by 4 bases and J by 6 bases, with 10 bases between the two germline ends. The CDR3 spans 13 residues. Per the germline V gene, CDR1 is MGHRA and CDR2 is YSYEKL.

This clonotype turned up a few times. CDR3 residues: CASSLFGGFQYEQFF. CDR3 nucleotides: TGTGCCAGCAGTTTATTCGGGGGGTTTCAGTATGAGCAGTTCTTC. This chain connects TRBV12-3 or TRBV12-4 to TRBJ2-1, with 7 bases matching TRBD2. V lost 2 bases, J lost 8 bases, and 9 bases stayed unmatched. The CDR3 covers 15 residues.

The CDR3 nucleotides read TGTGCCAGCAGCTTTTTTGCCAGGCAAGAGACCCAGTACTTC. Amino acids: CASSFFARQETQYF. J is TRBJ2-5 and V is TRBV7-9; no definite D call. CDR1 is SEHNR, CDR2 FQNEAQ, per germline (reference sequence). The CDR3 sequence is 14 residues long. The V and J ends lost 3 bases and 2 bases respectively, with 10 bases between them.